The 21 T cell receptor beta chains below come from one sample, sequenced in a study of tumor-infiltrating lymphocytes in primary liver carcinoma. The study co-extracted DNA and RNA from 20-30 mg of unsorted bulk tissue. The input was around 530 ng total RNA; TCR beta cDNA was made from it with a constant-region primer. Amplification in three nested multiplex PCR rounds with slightly modified ARM-PCR gave rise to TCR beta libraries. Each of the first two PCR rounds ran about 9 cycles with TRBV1-TRBV30 forward and C-beta reverse primers. From the multiplex PCR reads, TCRdb called clonotypes with MiXCR, one entry per CDR3 protein. The sample lists more than 75,000 distinct CDR3 sequences, roughly 72% occurring once. The specimen was liver tumor tissue from sampling region 1. The subset here: tumor region T1, superior pole. All receptors derive from a man in his forties with primary liver carcinoma and hepatitis B virus infection.

Comments on this clonotype: A much larger clone lies a single base off, so this may be a read error. V is TRBV28 and J is TRBJ1-5; no clear D gene. The CDR3 sequence is 15 residues long. V was trimmed by 4 bases and J by 6 bases, leaving 16 bases between them. The germline V gene encodes CDR1 MDHEN and CDR2 SYDVKM. CDR3: CASSSGSPGSQPQHF. As DNA, the CDR3 is TGTGCCAGCAGTTCCGGGTCTCCCGGAAGTCAGCCCCAGCATTTT.

Note on this clonotype: This could be a read error, since a much larger clone is one nucleotide away. The J gene is TRBJ1-5, the V gene TRBV28, with 7 positions matching TRBD1. CDR3 size: 17 residues. CDR1 is MDHEN and CDR2 is SYDVKM in the germline V gene. Losses at the gene ends were 3 bases for V and 2 bases for J; bases not matched to a gene: 10. The CDR3 DNA reads as TGTGCCAGCAGTTTTGCGGACAGGCTTTATGGCAATCAGCCCCAGCATTTT. As protein: CASSFADRLYGNQPQHF.

The chain joins TRBV4-2 to TRBJ2-3; D remains ambiguous. Germline V gene sequence: CDR1 LGHNA, CDR2 YNFKEQ. This CDR3 contains 15 residues. The germline V and J ends were trimmed by 0 bases and 6 bases, with 13 bases remaining between them. CDR3 DNA sequence: TGTGCCAGCAGCCAAGAGCGCGGAGTGATGGATACGCAGTATTTT. It translates to CASSQERGVMDTQYF.

On this clonotype itself: One end of the junction fails to match germline, which may point to a read error. V gene TRBV6-1 combines with J gene TRBJ2-1; D possibly corresponds to TRBD1 (6 bases). The CDR3 has 15 residues. Per the germline V gene, CDR1 is MNHNS and CDR2 is SASEGT. The CDR3 DNA is TGTGCCAGCAGTGTACGAGCAGGGGCAGGGGATGAGCAGCTCTTC. Protein sequence: CASSVRAGAGDEQLF.

This clonotype was counted many times. The chain uses TRBV10-1 and TRBJ2-7, with D maybe TRBD1 (6 bases). Deletions cut 10 bases from V and 6 bases from J, with 19 bases between. The CDR3 extends over 13 amino acids. Germline values: CDR1 WNHNN, CDR2 SYGVQD (reference sequence). The CDR3 region has the DNA TGCGCCACCTCTTCCCAGGGGACGGCCGAGCAGTACTTC. As protein: CATSSQGTAEQYF.

This clonotype was counted a single time. Here the CDR3 reads CVFSVRLAGEVSQYF. DNA of the CDR3: TGTGTCTTCAGTGTCCGACTAGCGGGGGAAGTGTCCCAGTACTTC. The V and J genes are TRBV10-3 and TRBJ2-5; 12 bases are shared with TRBD2. Per germline, CDR1 ENHRY and CDR2 SYGVKD. The CDR3 consists of 15 residues.

On this clonotype: At one boundary the junction diverges from the germline segment, which might be a read error. This chain joins TRBV6-5 and TRBJ2-7; possibly TRBD1 for D (6 bases). This CDR3 has 14 amino acids. CDR1 is MNHEY, CDR2 SVGAGI, per germline. The CDR3 DNA follows: TGTGCCAGCAGTTACGACAGGTGTCCCTACGAGCAGCACTTC. It yields the protein CASSYDRCPYEQHF.

As for this clonotype: Sequence at one end of the junction differs from germline and may be a read error. V gene TRBV5-4 combines with J gene TRBJ1-1; 8 positions agree with TRBD1. The CDR3 length is 16 residues. Germline V gives CDR1 SGHNT, CDR2 YYREEE (reference sequence). The CDR3 DNA follows: TGTACCAGCAGCTTTGGTTTAGGGACAGGGAACACTGAAGCTTTCTTT. Translation gives CTSSFGLGTGNTEAFF.

A remark on this clonotype: Being one base from a much bigger clone, this may be a read error. This chain joins TRBV7-9 and TRBJ1-1, with D possibly being TRBD1 (5 bases). The germline CDR1 and CDR2 sequences are SEHNR and FQNEAQ (reference sequence). The CDR3 has 12 amino acids. The CDR3 sequence is CASSLYGAEALF. In DNA, the CDR3 is TGTGCCAGCAGCTTATACGGGGCTGAAGCTTTATTT.

Details on this clonotype: This may come from a read error, since a much larger clone is one base off. V is TRBV20-1 and J is TRBJ2-1; D not resolved. Germline CDR1 and CDR2: DFQATT and SNEGSKA (reference sequence). The CDR3 runs to 14 residues. V shed 5 bases and J shed 6 bases, with 17 bases lying between them. Here the CDR3 DNA reads TGCAGTGCTGCTACCGAGACTTCGGTCAATGAGCAGTTCTTC. This translates into CSAATETSVNEQFF.

This clonotype was picked up many times. The J gene is TRBJ2-2, the V gene TRBV30; D is perhaps TRBD1 or TRBD2 (6 bases each). There are 13 residues in the CDR3. Deletions cut 5 bases from V and 4 bases from J, with 11 bases between. Germline V gene lookup returns CDR1 GTSNPN and CDR2 SVGIG (reference sequence). For the CDR3, the DNA is TGTGCCTGGCGGGGGCTCCGCACCGGGGAGCTGTTTTTT. This sequence encodes CAWRGLRTGELFF.

To note about this clonotype: A read error may produce the germline difference seen at one junction end. This rearrangement joins TRBV4-1 to TRBJ2-7, with 8 nucleotides matching TRBD2. CDR3 length: 15 amino acids. Germline V gives CDR1 MGHRA, CDR2 YSYEKL. CDR3 sequence (DNA): TGTGCCAGCAGCCCACCGGGACTAGGGGTCTACGAGCAGTATTTC. Translating gives CASSPPGLGVYEQYF.

Turning to this clonotype: The CDR3 ends on some other residue instead of the conserved phenylalanine or tryptophan, so this is likely a read error. The V and J genes are TRBV11-2 and TRBJ2-2; 8 positions match TRBD2. Germline V CDR1 and CDR2: SGHAT, FQNNGV. The CDR3 runs 17 residues. CDR3 residues: CASSGGLAERNTGELFV. In DNA form, the CDR3 reads TGTGCTAGCAGCGGAGGACTAGCAGAGCGGAACACCGGGGAGCTGTTTGTT.

This clonotype has a handful of counts. Just one base apart from a much larger clone, this may be a read error. V usage is TRBV10-1 and J usage is TRBJ2-7; 8 nucleotides align to TRBD2. The J segment lost 4 bases and the V segment lost 4 bases, leaving 12 bases of the junction unmatched. Germline CDR1 is WNHNN and CDR2 is SYGVQD (reference sequence). The CDR3 contains 16 residues. CDR3 in amino acids: CASSVPSGSGSYEQYF. The CDR3 DNA follows: TGCGCCAGCAGTGTTCCCAGCGGGAGTGGTTCGTACGAGCAGTACTTC.

This clonotype was seen only a few times. The chain couples TRBV7-3 to TRBJ2-1; no firm D call. Germline V CDR1 and CDR2: SGHTA, FQGTGA. This CDR3 spans 13 amino acids. Between the trimmed V and J ends, which lost 2 bases and 5 bases, there was a span of 7 bases. In DNA form, the CDR3 reads TGTGCCAGCAGCTTAGGTCCCGACAATGAGCAGTTCTTC. It encodes CASSLGPDNEQFF.

The CDR3 reads CASSIGLAGPYNEQFF. CDR3 coding DNA: TGTGCCAGTAGTATCGGACTAGCGGGCCCCTACAATGAGCAGTTCTTC. J is TRBJ2-1 and V is TRBV19; 11 nucleotides align to TRBD2. The junction had 3 bases not matched to a gene; V was cut back by 3 bases and J by 2 bases. The CDR3 runs 16 residues. CDR1 is LNHDA and CDR2 is SQIVND in the germline V gene (reference sequence).

Concerning this clonotype itself: Given a much more abundant clone one base away, this may be a read error. This rearrangement joins TRBV7-9 to TRBJ2-3; TRBD1 might be the D (6 bases). Germline loops: CDR1 SEHNR, CDR2 FQNEAQ (reference sequence). V was clipped by 5 bases and J by 4 bases, with 10 bases between them. The CDR3 extends over 13 amino acids. The CDR3 is CASSTSGADTQYF. The CDR3 nucleotides read TGTGCCAGCAGCACCTCAGGGGCAGATACGCAGTATTTT.

About this clonotype itself: The conserved phenylalanine or tryptophan is not found at the CDR3 terminus, so this likely reflects a read error. The DNA is omitted, as the CDR3 cannot be located on it reliably, and the CDR3 follows TCRdb's listing. V and J are TRBV4-1 and TRBJ2-3; the D call of TRBD2 is as the table states it, not checked on the DNA. The CDR3 spans 16 residues, counting both ends. Per the germline V gene, CDR1 is MGHRA and CDR2 is YSYEKL. CDR3 protein: CASSPEAGISTDTKYL.

This sequence joins TRBV7-3 and TRBJ2-1; 7 bases align to TRBD2. CDR3 size: 20 residues. Germline CDR1 SGHTA, CDR2 FQGTGA. V lost 4 bases and J lost 8; bases outside the gene matches: 26. The CDR3 sequence is CASSSRRSGTVAPSGDEQFF. CDR3 nucleotides: TGTGCCAGCAGCTCCCGCCGATCAGGGACCGTAGCCCCAAGCGGGGATGAGCAGTTCTTC. Using reference TRBV7-3 and TRBJ2-1 for the parts outside the CDR3, the full variable domain is GAGVSQTPSNKVTEKGKYVELRCDPISGHTALYWYRQSLGQGPEFLIYFQGTGAADDSGLPNDRFFAVRPEGSVSTLKIQRTERGDSAVYLCASSSRRSGTVAPSGDEQFFGPGTRLTVL.

About this clonotype: An end of the junction differs from the germline gene, which may be a read error. The CDR3, as DNA: TGTGCCAGCAGTGAGAATGGGGCCGAGGAAAAACCGTTTTTT. Residues: CASSENGAEEKPFF. The chain links TRBV6-5 to TRBJ1-4; a weak D match, TRBD1 (5 bases). This CDR3 comprises 14 residues. Germline V gives CDR1 MNHEY, CDR2 SVGAGI.

The V and J genes are TRBV1 and TRBJ2-7. TRBV1 is given as a pseudogene. The CDR3 runs to 15 residues. The CDR3 nucleotides are TGCTCCAGCGGCCTCCTTCGAAGAGGAATCTACGAGCAGTACTTC. This translates into CSSGLLRRGIYEQYF.